The 28 T cell receptor beta chains presented below share a single source sample, sequenced in a study of Ad26.COV2.S vaccination and SARS-CoV-2 variants. TCRdb's copy holds only in-frame clones and misses some; the assay was immunoSEQ multiplex PCR. The sample contains about 180,000 clones, around 90% of which appear only once. Sequencing was performed on peripheral blood, taken after recovery from COVID-19. These receptors all come from a human donor who had recovered from COVID-19.

V and J are TRBV19 and TRBJ1-6; unclear D gene. Germline loops: CDR1 LNHDA, CDR2 SQIVND (reference sequence). Between the trimmed V and J ends, which lost 3 bases and 7 bases, there was a span of 10 bases. CDR3 size: 14 residues. CDR3 region: CASSIKGKNSPLHF. CDR3 in DNA: TGTGCCAGTAGTATCAAAGGGAAAAATTCACCCCTCCACTTT.

This chain uses TRBV2 with TRBJ2-3; TRBD2 might be the D (5 bases). The CDR3 loop spans 12 amino acids. Deletions cut 8 bases from V and 5 bases from J, with 11 bases between. Looked up from germline, CDR1 is SNHLY and CDR2 is FYNNEI. The CDR3 reads CASGGVGDTQYF. The CDR3 DNA sequence: TGTGCCAGCGGAGGAGTGGGAGATACGCAGTATTTT.

The table lists this clone with a count of one. The chain has TRBV7-9 and TRBJ2-1, with a possible D match to TRBD2 (5 bases). The CDR3 is made up of 14 amino acids. Per germline, CDR1 SEHNR and CDR2 FQNEAQ (reference sequence). Trimming removed 5 bases at V and 2 bases at J, with 10 bases between. The CDR3 here is CASSITGTYNEQFF. As DNA, the CDR3 is TGTGCCAGCAGCATTACCGGGACCTACAATGAGCAGTTCTTC.

This chain uses TRBV7-9 with TRBJ1-2; D is unresolved. CDR3 length: 12 amino acids. Germline V CDR1 and CDR2: SEHNR, FQNEAQ (reference sequence). Trimming pared 1 base from V and 8 bases from J, leaving 8 bases between. DNA of the CDR3: TGTGCCAGCAGCTTAGTTGGCAAAGGCTACACCTTC. Its translation is CASSLVGKGYTF.

The chain has TRBV2 and TRBJ1-1, with D possibly being TRBD1 (5 bases). Germline-derived CDR1 and CDR2 are SNHLY and FYNNEI. CDR3 size: 16 residues. V was pared by 4 bases and J by 3 bases, with 18 bases between. The CDR3 sequence: CASSGVESGGYTEAFF. CDR3 DNA: TGTGCCAGCAGTGGGGTGGAGAGTGGGGGATACACTGAAGCTTTCTTT.

This chain uses TRBV6-2 or TRBV6-3 with TRBJ1-1; 9 nucleotides align to TRBD1. Germline CDR1 MNHEY, CDR2 SVGEGT. After removal of 6 bases from V and 3 bases from J, the junction contained 8 bases not matched to a gene. This CDR3 is 15 amino acids long. CDR3 in DNA: TGTGCCAGCAGCACAGGGGGCAGAAAAGACACTGAAGCTTTCTTT. Translated: CASSTGGRKDTEAFF.

This sequence joins TRBV6-6 and TRBJ1-3; a possible D gene is TRBD1 (5 bases). From germline, CDR1 is MNHNY and CDR2 SVGAGI (reference sequence). The V and J ends lost 3 bases and 2 bases respectively, with 11 bases between them. This CDR3 region has 15 residues. The CDR3 protein is CASSYWQGTGNTIYF. CDR3 in DNA: TGTGCCAGCAGTTATTGGCAGGGCACTGGAAACACCATATATTTT.

The chain carries TRBV7-5 and TRBJ2-7; TRBD2, the table's D call, lacks a check against the DNA. TRBV7-5 is an annotated pseudogene. The CDR3 is 16 residues long. The CDR3 reads CARSIPSAGEGYEQYF. As DNA, the CDR3 is TGTGCCAGAAGTATCCCGAGCGCAGGGGAGGGCTACGAGCAGTACTTC.

The sample holds a few counts of this clone. This chain uses TRBV23-1 with TRBJ1-2; 7 nucleotides line up with TRBD1. TRBV23-1 is placed among ORFs of uncertain function. CDR3 length: 18 amino acids. J lost 6 bases, V lost 3 bases, and 19 bases had no gene match. The CDR3 DNA sequence: TGCGCCAGCAGTCAGTCCTTAGATGGGAGGGGGCAGGGTAATGGCTACACCTTC. Residues: CASSQSLDGRGQGNGYTF.

The chain is built from TRBV7-2 and TRBJ2-1; TRBD2 is a possible D gene (5 bases). CDR3 length: 15 residues. The V gene's germline CDR1 is SGHTA and CDR2 FQGNSA. The V gene lost 0 bases and the J gene lost 8 bases, with 14 bases spanning the gap. CDR3 protein: CASSLAAFNGDEQFF. CDR3 bases: TGTGCCAGCAGCTTAGCGGCCTTCAACGGGGATGAGCAGTTCTTC.

This chain uses TRBV5-1 with TRBJ2-3; unclear D gene. V was cut by 0 bases and J by 1 base, with 3 bases left in between. This CDR3 is 13 amino acids long. The germline V gene has CDR1 SGHRS and CDR2 YFSETQ. The CDR3 sequence: CASSLEGTDTQYF. In DNA, the CDR3 is TGCGCCAGCAGCTTGGAGGGCACAGATACGCAGTATTTT.

This chain joins TRBV6-6 and TRBJ1-1; D remains unclear. In germline, CDR1 is MNHNY, CDR2 SVGAGI (reference sequence). V was shortened by 2 bases and J by 5 bases, with 9 bases between the two germline ends. The CDR3 loop spans 13 amino acids. CDR3 in DNA: TGTGCCAGCAGTTACATGGCCGAAACTGAAGCTTTCTTT. Residues: CASSYMAETEAFF.

The chain has TRBV7-2 and TRBJ2-7; possible D gene TRBD2, 6 bases. Germline V gives CDR1 SGHTA, CDR2 FQGNSA. The CDR3 is 13 residues long. V lost 3 bases, J lost 9 bases, and 15 bases lay in between. The CDR3 reads CASSLGGANVQYF. CDR3 nucleotide sequence: TGTGCCAGCAGCTTGGGCGGGGCTAACGTGCAGTACTTC.

This chain uses TRBV27 with TRBJ2-2; 10 bases match TRBD2. The CDR3 consists of 16 residues. CDR1 is MNHEY, CDR2 SMNVEV, per germline (reference sequence). J lost 2 bases, V lost 3 bases, and 3 bases had no gene match. CDR3 DNA sequence: TGTGCCAGCAGTTTTCTAGCGGGGGACAACACCGGGGAGCTGTTTTTT. This encodes CASSFLAGDNTGELFF.

The chain recombines TRBV7-2 with TRBJ1-5, with no clear D. The V and J ends lost 5 bases and 7 bases respectively, with 9 bases between them. The germline V gene encodes CDR1 SGHTA and CDR2 FQGNSA. This CDR3 has 12 amino acids. This CDR3 is CASSPPGQPQHF. CDR3 in DNA: TGTGCCAGCAGCCCCCCGGGACAGCCCCAGCATTTT. Together with reference TRBV7-2 and TRBJ1-5, the CDR3 gives the full variable domain: GAGVSQSPSNKVTEKGKDVELRCDPISGHTALYWYRQSLGQGLEFLIYFQGNSAPDKSGLPSDRFSAERTGGSVSTLTIQRTQQEDSAVYLCASSPPGQPQHFGDGTRLSIL.

The chain couples TRBV3-1 (or the pseudogene TRBV3-2) to TRBJ1-1, with D hard to call. CDR1 and CDR2 (germline): LGHDT, YNNKEL (reference sequence). V lost 3 bases, J lost 10 bases, and 18 bases lay in between. CDR3 length: 14 amino acids. CDR3 protein: CASSQTPPGFGAFF. In DNA form, the CDR3 reads TGTGCCAGCAGCCAGACCCCTCCCGGGTTCGGAGCTTTCTTT.

V gene TRBV5-4 combines with J gene TRBJ1-2; the D gene is possibly TRBD1 (5 bases). V lost 0 bases to trimming and J lost 4 bases, with 10 bases between them. In germline, CDR1 is SGHNT, CDR2 YYREEE (reference sequence). The CDR3 extends over 14 amino acids. DNA of the CDR3: TGTGCCAGCAGCTTGGCCGGGACGGCCTATGGCTACACCTTC. Translation gives CASSLAGTAYGYTF.

The CDR3 here is CASSDVMDRPGSSYNEQFF. The DNA of the CDR3 is TGTGCCAGCAGTGATGTTATGGACAGACCTGGAAGCTCCTACAATGAGCAGTTCTTC. V is TRBV2 and J is TRBJ2-1, with D perhaps TRBD1 (6 bases). The CDR3 totals 19 residues. CDR1 is SNHLY, CDR2 FYNNEI, per germline. V lost 3 bases and J 0 bases, leaving 21 bases between the germline ends. The full variable domain, with the rest looked up from reference TRBV2 and TRBJ2-1, is EPEVTQTPSHQVTQMGQEVILRCVPISNHLYFYWYRQILGQKVEFLVSFYNNEISEKSEIFDDQFSVERPDGSNFTLKIRSTKLEDSAMYFCASSDVMDRPGSSYNEQFFGPGTRLTVL.

The table lists this clone with a count of one. The chain uses TRBV10-3 and TRBJ1-2; D may be TRBD1 (6 bases). The CDR3 has 16 residues. Germline loops: CDR1 ENHRY, CDR2 SYGVKD. Trimming took off 0 bases at V and 3 bases at J, with 14 bases between the two ends. The CDR3 region is CAISESGTLEHYGYTF. Here the CDR3 DNA reads TGTGCCATCAGTGAGTCAGGGACATTAGAGCACTATGGCTACACCTTC.

V and J are TRBV5-6 and TRBJ2-7, with 9 bases that match TRBD1. The junction had 8 bases not matched to a gene; V was cut back by 0 bases and J by 7 bases. The germline gives CDR1 SGHDT, CDR2 YYEEEE. This CDR3 contains 15 residues. CDR3 residues: CASSLGDRALGEQYF. The CDR3 nucleotides read TGTGCCAGCAGCTTGGGGGACAGGGCCTTAGGGGAGCAGTACTTC.

The chain couples TRBV5-4 to TRBJ1-2, with 9 bases lining up with TRBD1. V was pared by 0 bases and J by 7 bases, with 1 base of the junction left unmatched. CDR1 is SGHNT and CDR2 is YYREEE in the germline V gene (reference sequence). The CDR3 is 13 amino acids. The CDR3 here is CASSLGQGVGYTF. The CDR3 DNA sequence: TGTGCCAGCAGCTTGGGACAGGGGGTTGGCTACACCTTC.

This clone was seen more than once but under ten times. The J gene is TRBJ1-3, the V gene TRBV28, with D uncertain. Germline CDR1 reads MDHEN; CDR2 reads SYDVKM. The CDR3 is 13 amino acids. V was clipped by 7 bases and J by 8 bases, with 15 bases between them. The CDR3 is CASTEGGGDTIYF. The CDR3 DNA sequence: TGTGCCAGCACGGAGGGAGGCGGTGACACCATATATTTT. The full variable domain, in which reference TRBV28 and TRBJ1-3 provide the parts outside the CDR3, is DVKVTQSSRYLVKRTGEKVFLECVQDMDHENMFWYRQDPGLGLRLIYFSYDVKMKEKGDIPEGYSVSREKKERFSLILESASTNQTSMYLCASTEGGGDTIYFGEGSWLTVV.

V is TRBV7-9 and J is TRBJ2-7; a weak D match, TRBD1 (6 bases). The V and J ends lost 1 base and 2 bases respectively, with 9 bases between them. Germline values: CDR1 SEHNR, CDR2 FQNEAQ (reference sequence). There are 14 residues in the CDR3. CDR3 region: CASSLGTATYEQYF. Here the CDR3 DNA reads TGTGCCAGCAGCTTAGGGACAGCCACCTACGAGCAGTACTTC.

The CDR3 region is CASSLRRQGNQPQHF. CDR3 bases: TGTGCCAGCAGCTTACGGCGACAGGGCAATCAGCCCCAGCATTTT. This chain joins TRBV7-8 and TRBJ1-5; possibly TRBD1 for D (6 bases). The CDR3 totals 15 residues. CDR1 SGHVS and CDR2 FQNEAQ come from the germline V gene. Deletions cut 2 bases from V and 2 bases from J, with 10 bases between.

The chain uses TRBV6-6 and TRBJ2-3; TRBD2 aligns across 10 bases. The CDR3 length is 16 residues. Unmatched junction bases numbered 8, after V lost 5 bases and J lost 3 bases. Per germline, CDR1 MNHNY and CDR2 SVGAGI (reference sequence). CDR3 DNA sequence: TGTGCCAGCAGTACTTGGGATAGCGGGGGGACAGATACGCAGTATTTT. It codes for CASSTWDSGGTDTQYF.

The rearrangement joins TRBV19 to TRBJ1-1; TRBD1 agrees at 10 bases. Germline CDR1 reads LNHDA; CDR2 reads SQIVND (reference sequence). Trimming cost V 7 bases and J 5 bases; bases outside gene matches: 4. The CDR3 runs 13 residues. CDR3 sequence: CASTTGGITEAFF. DNA of the CDR3: TGTGCCAGTACGACAGGGGGCATTACTGAAGCTTTCTTT.

The chain is built from TRBV5-1 and TRBJ2-1; the D gene is possibly TRBD2 (5 bases). V dropped 5 bases and J dropped 0 bases, with 12 bases sitting between them. There are 15 residues in the CDR3. Germline-derived CDR1 and CDR2 are SGHRS and YFSETQ. The CDR3 region is CASREAVSSYNEQFF. As DNA, the CDR3 is TGCGCCAGCAGGGAGGCCGTCAGCTCCTACAATGAGCAGTTCTTC.

The J gene is TRBJ1-1, the V gene TRBV6-6, with D unclear. The V and J ends lost 5 bases and 1 base respectively, with 11 bases between them. From germline, CDR1 is MNHNY and CDR2 SVGAGI (reference sequence). This CDR3 comprises 14 residues. CDR3 residues: CASSAHGPNTEAFF. The CDR3 nucleotides read TGTGCCAGCAGTGCACATGGACCGAACACTGAAGCTTTCTTT.